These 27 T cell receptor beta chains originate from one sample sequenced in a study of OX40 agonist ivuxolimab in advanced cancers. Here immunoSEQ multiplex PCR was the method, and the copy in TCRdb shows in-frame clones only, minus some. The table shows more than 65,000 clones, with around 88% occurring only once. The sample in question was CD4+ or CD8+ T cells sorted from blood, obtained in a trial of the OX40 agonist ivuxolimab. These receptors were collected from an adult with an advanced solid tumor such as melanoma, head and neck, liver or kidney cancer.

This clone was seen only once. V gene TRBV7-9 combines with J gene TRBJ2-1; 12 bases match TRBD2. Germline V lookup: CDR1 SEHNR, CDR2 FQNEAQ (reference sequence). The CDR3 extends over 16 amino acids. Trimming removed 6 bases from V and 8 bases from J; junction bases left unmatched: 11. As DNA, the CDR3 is TGTGCCAGCAGTCCTTCCCTAGCGGGGGGGCTGGATGAGCAGTTCTTC. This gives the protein CASSPSLAGGLDEQFF.

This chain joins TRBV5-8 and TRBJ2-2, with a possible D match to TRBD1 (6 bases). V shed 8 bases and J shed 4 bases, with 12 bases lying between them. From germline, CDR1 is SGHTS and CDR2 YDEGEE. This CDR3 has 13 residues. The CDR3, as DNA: TGTGCCAGACGTAACAGGGTCACCGGGGAGCTGTTTTTT. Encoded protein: CARRNRVTGELFF.

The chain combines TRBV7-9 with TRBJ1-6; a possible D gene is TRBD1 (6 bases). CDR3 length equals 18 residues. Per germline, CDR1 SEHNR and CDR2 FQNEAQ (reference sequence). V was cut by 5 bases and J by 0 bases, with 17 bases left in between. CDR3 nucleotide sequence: TGTGCCAGCAGCCTACAGGGACTCTTGAGCTCCTATAATTCACCCCTCCACTTT. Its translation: CASSLQGLLSSYNSPLHF.

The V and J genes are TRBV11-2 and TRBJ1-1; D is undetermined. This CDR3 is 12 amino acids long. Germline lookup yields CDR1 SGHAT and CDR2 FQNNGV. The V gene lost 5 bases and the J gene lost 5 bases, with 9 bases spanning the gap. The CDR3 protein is CASSRWGTEAFF. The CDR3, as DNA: TGTGCCAGCAGCCGGTGGGGAACTGAAGCTTTCTTT.

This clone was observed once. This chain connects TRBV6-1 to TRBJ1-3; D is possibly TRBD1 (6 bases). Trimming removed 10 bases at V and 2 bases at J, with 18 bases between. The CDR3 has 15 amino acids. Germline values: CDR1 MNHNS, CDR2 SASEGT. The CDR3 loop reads CATSLQGAAGNTIYF. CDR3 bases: TGTGCCACCTCTTTACAGGGAGCGGCTGGAAACACCATATATTTT.

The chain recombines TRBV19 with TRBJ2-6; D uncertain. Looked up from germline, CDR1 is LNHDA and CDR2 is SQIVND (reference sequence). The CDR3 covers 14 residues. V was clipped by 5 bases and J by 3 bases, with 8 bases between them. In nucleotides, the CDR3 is TGTGCCAGTAGTTCCCCCGGTGGGGCCAACGTCCTGACTTTC. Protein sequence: CASSSPGGANVLTF.

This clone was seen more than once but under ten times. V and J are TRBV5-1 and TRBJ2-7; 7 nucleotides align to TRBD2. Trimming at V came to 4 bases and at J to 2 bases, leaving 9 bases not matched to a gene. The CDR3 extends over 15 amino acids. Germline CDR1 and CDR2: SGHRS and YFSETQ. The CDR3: CASSLLSGTTYEQYF. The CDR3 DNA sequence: TGCGCCAGCAGCCTACTGAGCGGGACCACCTACGAGCAGTACTTC.

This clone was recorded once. CDR3 DNA sequence: TGTGCCAGCAGTGGCCCCCGGTCCTACGAGCAGTACTTC. Its protein product is CASSGPRSYEQYF. This chain uses TRBV6-4 with TRBJ2-7; no clear D gene. The CDR3 is 13 amino acids. Trimming cost V 4 bases and J 1 base, with 8 bases left between them. The germline V gene has CDR1 MRHNA and CDR2 SNTAGT.

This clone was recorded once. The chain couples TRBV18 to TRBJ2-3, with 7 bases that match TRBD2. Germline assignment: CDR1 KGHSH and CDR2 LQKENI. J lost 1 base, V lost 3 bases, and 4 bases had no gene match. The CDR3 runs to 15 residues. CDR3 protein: CASSPGLEGTDTQYF. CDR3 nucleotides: TGTGCCAGCTCACCTGGACTAGAGGGCACAGATACGCAGTATTTT.

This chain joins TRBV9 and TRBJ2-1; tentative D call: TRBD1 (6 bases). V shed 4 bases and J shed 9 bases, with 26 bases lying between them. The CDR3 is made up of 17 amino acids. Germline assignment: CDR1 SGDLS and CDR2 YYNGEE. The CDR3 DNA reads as TGTGCCAGCAGCACACGCCCAGGGGAAAAAATCGGAAGTGAGCAGTTCTTC. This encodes CASSTRPGEKIGSEQFF.

This chain's CDR3 is CASSLEDTQYF. CDR3 coding DNA: TGTGCCAGCAGCTTAGAAGATACGCAGTATTTT. The J gene is TRBJ2-3, the V gene TRBV7-9; D is unclear. The length of the CDR3 is 11 residues. The germline V gene has CDR1 SEHNR and CDR2 FQNEAQ (reference sequence). V gave up 1 base and J gave up 5 bases, with 1 base separating them.

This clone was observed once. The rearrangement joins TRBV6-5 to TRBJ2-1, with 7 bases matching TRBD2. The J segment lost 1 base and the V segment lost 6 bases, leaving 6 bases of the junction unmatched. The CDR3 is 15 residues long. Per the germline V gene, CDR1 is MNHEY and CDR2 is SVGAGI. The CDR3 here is CASRASSGSYNEQFF. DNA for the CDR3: TGTGCCAGCAGGGCCTCTAGCGGTTCCTACAATGAGCAGTTCTTC.

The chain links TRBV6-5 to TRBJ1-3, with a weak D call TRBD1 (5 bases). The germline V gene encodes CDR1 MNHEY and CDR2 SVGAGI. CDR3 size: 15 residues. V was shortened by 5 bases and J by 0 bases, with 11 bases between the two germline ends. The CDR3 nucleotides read TGTGCCAGCAGTCCTCGGGGGGGCTCTGGAAACACCATATATTTT. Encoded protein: CASSPRGGSGNTIYF.

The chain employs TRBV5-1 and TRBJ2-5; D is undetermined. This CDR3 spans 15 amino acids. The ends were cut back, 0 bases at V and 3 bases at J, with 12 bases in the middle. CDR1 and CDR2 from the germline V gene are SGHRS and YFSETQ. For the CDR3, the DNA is TGCGCCAGCAGCTTGGGTTCGACAAATAAAGAGACCCAGTACTTC. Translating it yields CASSLGSTNKETQYF.

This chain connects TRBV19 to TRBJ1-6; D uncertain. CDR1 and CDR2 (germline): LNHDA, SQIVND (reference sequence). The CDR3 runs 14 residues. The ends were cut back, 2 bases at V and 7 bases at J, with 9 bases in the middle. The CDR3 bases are TGTGCCAGTAGTATACAAAACAGCAATTCACCCCTCCACTTT. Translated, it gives CASSIQNSNSPLHF.

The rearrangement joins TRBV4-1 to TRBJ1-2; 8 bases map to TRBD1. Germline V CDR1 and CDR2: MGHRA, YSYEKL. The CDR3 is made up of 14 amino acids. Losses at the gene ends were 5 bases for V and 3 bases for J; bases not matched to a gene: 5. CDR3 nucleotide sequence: TGCGCCAGCAGCTCGCCAGGGGGCGACTATGGCTACACCTTC. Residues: CASSSPGGDYGYTF.

The CDR3 DNA reads as TGTGCCAGCAGCGTAGAGACCGCCGGGGAGCTGTTTTTT. As protein: CASSVETAGELFF. This chain joins TRBV9 and TRBJ2-2; D is unresolved. Germline CDR1 SGDLS, CDR2 YYNGEE. This CDR3 comprises 13 residues. Trimming removed 0 bases from V and 6 bases from J, with 6 bases in between. Drawing the rest from reference TRBV9 and TRBJ2-2, the complete variable domain is DSGVTQTPKHLITATGQRVTLRCSPRSGDLSVYWYQQSLDQGLQFLIQYYNGEERAKGNILERFSAQQFPDLHSELNLSSLELGDSALYFCASSVETAGELFFGEGSRLTVL.

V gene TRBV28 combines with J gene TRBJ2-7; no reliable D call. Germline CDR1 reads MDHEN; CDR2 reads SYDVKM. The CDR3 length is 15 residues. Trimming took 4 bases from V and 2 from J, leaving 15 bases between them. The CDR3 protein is CASSSGSANTYEQYF. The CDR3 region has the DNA TGTGCCAGCAGTTCGGGCAGCGCCAATACCTACGAGCAGTACTTC.

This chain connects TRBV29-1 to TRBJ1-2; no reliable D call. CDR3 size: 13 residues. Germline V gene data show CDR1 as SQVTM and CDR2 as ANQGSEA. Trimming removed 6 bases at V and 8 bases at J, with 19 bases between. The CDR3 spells CSVYYYSLEGYTF. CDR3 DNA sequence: TGCAGCGTCTACTATTACAGTCTCGAAGGCTACACCTTC. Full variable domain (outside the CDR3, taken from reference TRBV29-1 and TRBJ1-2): SAVISQKPSRDICQRGTSLTIQCQVDSQVTMMFWYRQQPGQSLTLIATANQGSEATYESGFVIDKFPISRPNLTFSTLTVSNMSPEDSSIYLCSVYYYSLEGYTFGSGTRLTVV.

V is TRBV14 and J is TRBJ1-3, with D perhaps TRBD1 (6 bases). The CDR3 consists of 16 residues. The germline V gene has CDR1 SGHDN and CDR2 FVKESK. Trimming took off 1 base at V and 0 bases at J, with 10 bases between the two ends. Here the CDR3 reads CASSQVGGLSGNTIYF. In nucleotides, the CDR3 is TGTGCCAGCAGCCAAGTCGGGGGCCTCTCTGGAAACACCATATATTTT. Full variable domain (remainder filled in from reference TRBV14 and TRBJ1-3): EAGVTQFPSHSVIEKGQTVTLRCDPISGHDNLYWYRRVMGKEIKFLLHFVKESKQDESGMPNNRFLAERTGGTYSTLKVQPAELEDSGVYFCASSQVGGLSGNTIYFGEGSWLTVV.

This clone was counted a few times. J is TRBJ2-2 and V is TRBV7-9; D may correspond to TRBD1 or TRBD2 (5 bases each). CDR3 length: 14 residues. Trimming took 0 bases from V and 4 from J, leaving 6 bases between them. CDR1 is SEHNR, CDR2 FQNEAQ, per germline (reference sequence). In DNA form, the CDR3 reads TGTGCCAGCAGCTTAGCAGGGACCACCGGGGAGCTGTTTTTT. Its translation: CASSLAGTTGELFF.

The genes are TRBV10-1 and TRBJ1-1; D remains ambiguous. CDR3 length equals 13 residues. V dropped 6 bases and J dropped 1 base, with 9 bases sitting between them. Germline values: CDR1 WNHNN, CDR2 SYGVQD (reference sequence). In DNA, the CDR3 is TGCGCCAGCAGCCTCCAGAGGAACACTGAAGCTTTCTTT. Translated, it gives CASSLQRNTEAFF.

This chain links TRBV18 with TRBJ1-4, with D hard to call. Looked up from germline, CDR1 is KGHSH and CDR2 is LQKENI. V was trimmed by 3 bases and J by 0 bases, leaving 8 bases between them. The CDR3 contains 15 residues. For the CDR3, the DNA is TGTGCCAGCTCACCTACAGCCGCAACTAATGAAAAACTGTTTTTT. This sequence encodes CASSPTAATNEKLFF.

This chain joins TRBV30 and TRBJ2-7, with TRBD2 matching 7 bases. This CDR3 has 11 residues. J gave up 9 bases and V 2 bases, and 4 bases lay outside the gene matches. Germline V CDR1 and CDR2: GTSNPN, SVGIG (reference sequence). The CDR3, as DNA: TGTGCCTGGAGTAGCGGGGTAAGGCAGTACTTC. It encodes CAWSSGVRQYF. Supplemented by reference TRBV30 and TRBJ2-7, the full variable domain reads SQTIHQWPATLVQPVGSPLSLECTVEGTSNPNLYWYRQAAGRGLQLLFYSVGIGQISSEVPQNLSASRPQDRQFILSSKKLLLSDSGFYLCAWSSGVRQYFGPGTRLTVT.

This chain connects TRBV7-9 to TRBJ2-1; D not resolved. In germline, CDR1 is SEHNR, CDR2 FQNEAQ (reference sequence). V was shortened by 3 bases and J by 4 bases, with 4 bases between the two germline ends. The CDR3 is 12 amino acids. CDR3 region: CASSFQYNEQFF. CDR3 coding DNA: TGTGCCAGCAGCTTTCAATACAATGAGCAGTTCTTC.

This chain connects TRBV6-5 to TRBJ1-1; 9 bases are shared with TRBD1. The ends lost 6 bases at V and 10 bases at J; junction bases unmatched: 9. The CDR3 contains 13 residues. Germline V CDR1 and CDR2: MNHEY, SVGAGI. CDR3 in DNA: TGTGCCAGCAGGACTACAGGGGGCGAAGGAGCTTTCTTT. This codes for CASRTTGGEGAFF.

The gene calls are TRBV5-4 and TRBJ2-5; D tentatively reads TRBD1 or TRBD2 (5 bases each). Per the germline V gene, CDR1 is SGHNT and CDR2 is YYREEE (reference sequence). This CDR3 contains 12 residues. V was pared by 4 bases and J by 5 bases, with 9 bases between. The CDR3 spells CASSRGPETQYF. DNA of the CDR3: TGTGCCAGCAGCCGGGGCCCGGAGACCCAGTACTTC.